Sequencing of this T cell receptor (beta chain) was carried out in a study of T cells in Graves' hyperthyroidism and ophthalmopathy. This clonotype was seen a few times. Germline values: CDR1 LGHDT, CDR2 YNNKEL (reference sequence). The CDR3 sequence is 16 residues long. Trimming left V 1 base short and J 4 bases short, with 15 bases between. Amplification targeted TCR beta CDR3 regions from RNA transcripts. Initially, a first-round RT-PCR of the TCR CDR3 employed the HTBI primer set. TCRdb analysed the multiplex PCR reads with MiXCR anew, one entry per CDR3 protein. The sample consists of about 400,000 distinct CDR3 sequences, more than 13% of them appearing once.

The chain combines TRBV3-1 with TRBJ2-3; tentatively, D is TRBD2 (5 bases). The material sequenced was blood. The origin of this receptor is a woman under 40 with Graves' hyperthyroidism. CDR3 sequence: CASSQVPGSWSDTQYF. For the CDR3, the DNA is TGTGCCAGCAGCCAAGTCCCGGGAAGTTGGTCAGATACGCAGTATTTT.